This T cell receptor beta chain appears in the sequencing data of a study of early T cells in non-severe SARS-CoV-2 infection. About the research overall: Chains were not paired, and sequencing was done on bulk RNA from unsorted whole blood.

Points on this clonotype: The antigen remains unidentified. Germline and junction disagree at one end, which may indicate a read error.

Study observations and caveats: There was a bias toward anti-spike CD8 responses in VDJdb matching, which missed private and CD4 specificities.

Attachment of unique molecular identifiers to individual cDNA molecules was performed. One entry per CDR3 protein results from TCRdb running MiXCR on the 5' RACE reads. The data hold about 70,000 distinct CDR3 sequences, with 9% to 10% observed a single time. This clonotype originated in an adult who was a healthcare worker with PCR-confirmed SARS-CoV-2 infection or an uninfected control (not recorded which). The sequencing here drew on whole blood, taken at baseline.

The CDR3 coding sequence is TGTGCCAGCACCTCGGACAGCCGCCAGACACAGATCCACTTC. It is translated as CASTSDSRQTQIHF. The gene calls are TRBV6-5 and TRBJ1-2, with a tentative D call TRBD1 (6 bases). The CDR3 spans 14 residues. Germline CDR1 is MNHEY and CDR2 is SVGAGI.